This T cell receptor (beta chain) comes out of a study of control samples from healthy donors and cancer patients. Measured with immunoSEQ multiplex PCR; TCRdb has only the in-frame clones, and not every one. Of around 110,000 clones in the sample, more than 85% were seen once. This CDR3 is 14 amino acids long. The germline V gene encodes CDR1 MNHNS and CDR2 SASEGT. V lost 1 base and J 6 bases, leaving 11 bases between the germline ends. Sequenced: blood. The sequence came from a man aged 25-45 years in good health. This sequence joins TRBV6-1 and TRBJ2-3; D is perhaps TRBD2 (5 bases). The CDR3 DNA sequence: TGTGCCAGCAGTGAAGGGGCGGGTATGGATACGCAGTATTTT. It yields the protein CASSEGAGMDTQYF.